Following are 13 T cell receptor beta chains from one sample sequenced in a study of T cells in Graves' hyperthyroidism and ophthalmopathy. What was amplified from RNA transcripts were TCR beta CDR3 regions. HTBI primers were employed in a first-round RT-PCR of the TCR CDR3. TCRdb re-called the multiplex PCR reads through MiXCR, storing one row per CDR3 protein. In the table there are approximately 620,000 distinct CDR3 sequences, about 16% of which are singletons. Sequencing input: blood. The receptors here all came from a woman aged 40 to 55 with Graves' ophthalmopathy.

V and J are TRBV9 and TRBJ2-6; the D is unclear. The CDR3 sequence is 18 residues long. Per germline, CDR1 SGDLS and CDR2 YYNGEE. V lost 4 bases, J lost 0 bases, and 17 bases lay in between. CDR3 residues: CASSPREASPSGANVLTF. CDR3 in DNA: TGTGCCAGCAGCCCCCGCGAAGCAAGCCCCTCTGGGGCCAACGTCCTGACTTTC.

The rearrangement uses TRBV14 and TRBJ2-1; no clear D gene. V was cut by 4 bases and J by 6 bases, with 13 bases left in between. Germline CDR1 is SGHDN and CDR2 is FVKESK. This CDR3 is 14 amino acids long. The DNA for the CDR3 is TGTGCCAGCAGCCCTCACCTGGGTGTCAATGAGCAGTTCTTC. Its translation: CASSPHLGVNEQFF.

V usage is TRBV5-5 and J usage is TRBJ1-2; a weak D match, TRBD1 (6 bases). The CDR3 runs to 13 residues. The germline gives CDR1 SGHKS, CDR2 YYEKEE (reference sequence). The V gene lost 0 bases and the J gene lost 4 bases, with 7 bases spanning the gap. The CDR3 reads CASSLATGYGYTF. CDR3 DNA sequence: TGTGCCAGCAGCTTGGCGACAGGCTATGGCTACACCTTC.

This clonotype occurred many times. V usage is TRBV5-1 and J usage is TRBJ2-1; D gene unclear. Germline assignment: CDR1 SGHRS and CDR2 YFSETQ. The CDR3 contains 14 residues. Trimming cost V 7 bases and J 0 bases, with 11 bases left between them. CDR3 protein: CASATGNSYNEQFF. The CDR3 DNA is TGCGCCAGCGCGACCGGCAACTCCTACAATGAGCAGTTCTTC.

V usage is TRBV6-1 and J usage is TRBJ2-5; D is uncertain. V shed 7 bases and J shed 0 bases, with 15 bases lying between them. This CDR3 has 15 amino acids. Germline CDR1 is MNHNS and CDR2 is SASEGT. CDR3 residues: CASKGPGNYQETQYF. For the CDR3, the DNA is TGTGCCAGCAAGGGCCCCGGTAACTACCAAGAGACCCAGTACTTC.

This chain links TRBV20-1 with TRBJ2-3, with 11 bases that match TRBD1. Germline V gives CDR1 DFQATT, CDR2 SNEGSKA (reference sequence). V trimming: 2 bases; J trimming: 6 bases; junction bases outside the gene matches: 7. This CDR3 spans 15 amino acids. The CDR3 nucleotides read TGCAGTGCTAGAACCGGGACAGGGGGAAAGGATACGCAGTATTTT. The encoded protein is CSARTGTGGKDTQYF.

This clonotype occurred many times. The CDR3 nucleotides read TGTGCCAGCAGTTCCCGGGCCGGAGCTTTCTTT. It is translated as CASSSRAGAFF. V gene TRBV6-1 combines with J gene TRBJ1-1; D not certain. V was clipped by 5 bases and J by 10 bases, with 11 bases between them. Germline assignment: CDR1 MNHNS and CDR2 SASEGT. The CDR3 has 11 residues.

This clonotype was seen a few times. The rearrangement joins TRBV18 to TRBJ1-2; the D is unclear. Germline CDR1 KGHSH, CDR2 LQKENI. The CDR3 spans 15 residues. V was pared by 6 bases and J by 2 bases, with 16 bases between. In DNA, the CDR3 is TGTGCCAGCTCCTTTACGGGTCGGAGCAACTATGGCTACACCTTC. Protein product: CASSFTGRSNYGYTF.

This chain connects TRBV12-3 or TRBV12-4 to TRBJ1-5, with D perhaps matching TRBD1 (5 bases). CDR3 length: 15 residues. Trimming stripped 6 bases from V and 3 bases from J, with 15 bases between. The CDR3 protein is CASSRSGANNQPQHF. The CDR3 DNA reads TGTGCCAGCAGCCGTAGCGGGGCCAACAATCAGCCCCAGCATTTT.

The chain recombines TRBV7-2 with TRBJ2-7; no reliable D call. Germline V gene data show CDR1 as SGHTA and CDR2 as FQGNSA. Trimming stripped 1 base from V and 0 bases from J, with 7 bases between. The CDR3 has 14 amino acids. CDR3 amino acids: CASSLVTASYEQYF. CDR3 nucleotides: TGTGCCAGCAGCTTAGTTACAGCCTCCTACGAGCAGTACTTC. The full variable domain, in which reference TRBV7-2 and TRBJ2-7 provide the parts outside the CDR3, is GAGVSQSPSNKVTEKGKDVELRCDPISGHTALYWYRQSLGQGLEFLIYFQGNSAPDKSGLPSDRFSAERTGGSVSTLTIQRTQQEDSAVYLCASSLVTASYEQYFGPGTRLTVT.

The chain couples TRBV2 to TRBJ2-3; 8 bases fit TRBD1. CDR3 length: 17 residues. Germline V gene sequence: CDR1 SNHLY, CDR2 FYNNEI. Germline trimming cut 2 bases from V and 3 bases from J; bases unmatched to any gene: 10. Here the CDR3 DNA reads TGTGCCAGCAGTGAATTTACCGGGACAGGAGTTACAGATACGCAGTATTTT. It codes for CASSEFTGTGVTDTQYF.

There are many counts of this clonotype. This chain connects TRBV5-6 to TRBJ2-1, with 8 bases that match TRBD2. The CDR3 loop spans 15 amino acids. CDR1 is SGHDT, CDR2 YYEEEE, per germline. V shed 2 bases and J 8 bases; nucleotides not matched to a gene: 9. The CDR3 reads CASSFGRLALDEQFF. The CDR3 DNA sequence: TGTGCCAGCAGCTTCGGGCGACTAGCGTTGGATGAGCAGTTCTTC. The full variable domain, completed using reference TRBV5-6 and TRBJ2-1, is DAGVTQSPTHLIKTRGQQVTLRCSPKSGHDTVSWYQQALGQGPQFIFQYYEEEERQRGNFPDRFSGHQFPNYSSELNVNALLLGDSALYLCASSFGRLALDEQFFGPGTRLTVL.

This clonotype was found many times. CDR3 sequence reads: CASSPLGGDSPLHF. The CDR3 DNA reads as TGTGCCAGCTCCCCCCTGGGAGGGGATTCACCCCTCCACTTT. The V and J genes are TRBV18 and TRBJ1-6; the D gene is possibly TRBD1 (5 bases). The V and J ends lost 6 bases and 8 bases respectively, with 14 bases between them. Per the germline V gene, CDR1 is KGHSH and CDR2 is LQKENI. This CDR3 is built from 14 residues.